This paragraph covers one TCR beta chain sequence. What it binds is unknown. Primers used in a second PCR of about 6 to 12 cycles were a sample-barcoded 5' primer and a J-beta primer mix. Researchers report that a template-switch adaptor with 12 random nucleotides tagged each cDNA molecule. TCRdb reprocessed the 5' RACE reads via MiXCR and lists one record per CDR3 protein. The data hold more than 900,000 distinct CDR3 sequences, with roughly 24% observed a single time. The CDR3 length is 13 residues. The germline CDR1 and CDR2 sequences are ENHRY and SYGVKD. These data come from a study of blood T cells in healthy people across ages. Notes on the study in general: Estimates drawn from one million T cells were deemed to understate diversity. Naive and antigen-experienced cells could not be conclusively compared, given unsorted PBMCs.

These data were also filed under a second study, of T cells of mothers and their children. That work adds: The study found slightly higher but non-significant overlap in related versus unrelated mother-child pairs.

The receptor was derived from a girl between 2 and 10 years old in good health. Sample: blood. The chain joins TRBV10-3 to TRBJ2-1; D tentatively fits TRBD1 or TRBD2 (5 bases each). The J call could be wrong; TRBJ2-5 is a better fit for the DNA end. The CDR3 bases are TGTGCCATCAAGATATCCGAGGGGGAGACCCAGTACTTC. Translating gives CAIKISEGETQYF.